Following are 14 T cell receptor beta chains from one sample sequenced in a study of shared clonotypes between healthy human individuals. Sequenced by immunoSEQ multiplex PCR; TCRdb stores in-frame clones only, minus some. The sample yields roughly 1,600,000 clones, just under 99% seen once. The sample comprised naive CD4+ T cells sorted from blood. This sample's subset: CD45RA+ positively selected. The receptor set was obtained from a man aged 30 to 39 in good health.

The chain combines TRBV7-2 with TRBJ2-7; D is ambiguous. The CDR3 loop spans 12 amino acids. The germline V gene encodes CDR1 SGHTA and CDR2 FQGNSA. V gave up 4 bases and J gave up 4 bases, with 8 bases separating them. This chain's CDR3 is CASSSRAYEQYF. The CDR3 DNA sequence: TGTGCCAGCAGCTCTAGGGCTTACGAGCAGTACTTC.

This chain uses TRBV5-5 with TRBJ2-7; no clear D gene. The CDR3 runs to 12 residues. The V gene lost 4 bases and the J gene lost 1 base, with 6 bases spanning the gap. Looked up from germline, CDR1 is SGHKS and CDR2 is YYEKEE (reference sequence). The DNA for the CDR3 is TGTGCCAGCAGCCCCAGATCCTACGAGCAGTACTTC. It translates to CASSPRSYEQYF. The whole variable domain, remainder taken from reference TRBV5-5 and TRBJ2-7, is DAGVTQSPTHLIKTRGQQVTLRCSPISGHKSVSWYQQVLGQGPQFIFQYYEKEERGRGNFPDRFSARQFPNYSSELNVNALLLGDSALYLCASSPRSYEQYFGPGTRLTVT.

V is TRBV2 and J is TRBJ2-6; possible D gene TRBD2, 5 bases. The ends were cut back, 3 bases at V and 0 bases at J, with 12 bases in the middle. Looked up from germline, CDR1 is SNHLY and CDR2 is FYNNEI. This CDR3 spans 17 amino acids. The CDR3 reads CASSEASRGSGANVLTF. The DNA for the CDR3 is TGTGCCAGCAGTGAGGCTAGCCGAGGCTCTGGGGCCAACGTCCTGACTTTC.

This clone was recorded only once. The CDR3 DNA reads as TGTGCCAGCAGCTTACGAGGGGAAGGGTACGAGCAGTACTTC. It yields the protein CASSLRGEGYEQYF. The genes are TRBV13 and TRBJ2-7; the D gene could be TRBD1 or TRBD2 (5 bases each). The CDR3 runs 14 residues. The V end was cut by 2 bases, the J end by 4 bases, with 12 bases between. Germline V gene sequence: CDR1 PRHDT, CDR2 FYEKMQ (reference sequence).

The V gene is TRBV9, the J gene TRBJ1-3, with no clear D. Per germline, CDR1 SGDLS and CDR2 YYNGEE. Trimming took 8 bases from V and 1 from J, leaving 4 bases between them. The CDR3 extends over 11 amino acids. The CDR3 here is CASLSGNTIYF. CDR3 DNA: TGTGCCAGTTTGTCTGGAAACACCATATATTTT.

The V call is TRBV29-1, the J call TRBJ2-3; TRBD2 matches 10 bases. CDR3 size: 15 residues. The V and J ends lost 4 bases and 6 bases, in that order; junction bases with no gene match: 10. Germline V lookup: CDR1 SQVTM, CDR2 ANQGSEA. DNA for the CDR3: TGCAGCGTTGTGGTCCTAGCGGGAGCCATGGATACGCAGTATTTT. Protein: CSVVVLAGAMDTQYF.

The rearrangement uses TRBV2 and TRBJ2-7, with D possibly TRBD2 on 6 matching bases. V shed 8 bases and J shed 1 base, with 9 bases lying between them. The CDR3 covers 12 residues. Per germline, CDR1 SNHLY and CDR2 FYNNEI. CDR3 coding DNA: TGTGCCAGCCTGGGACTTTCCTACGAGCAGTACTTC. Translated, it gives CASLGLSYEQYF.

A single count supports this clone. V and J are TRBV6-1 and TRBJ1-5, with D possibly matching TRBD1 (6 bases). CDR1 and CDR2 (germline): MNHNS, SASEGT. V was pared by 7 bases and J by 6 bases, with 16 bases between. The CDR3 runs to 14 residues. The CDR3 protein is CASTINRDRQPQHF. The DNA of the CDR3 is TGTGCCAGCACCATAAACAGGGATCGTCAGCCCCAGCATTTT.

The V gene is TRBV5-4, the J gene TRBJ1-2; D possibly corresponds to TRBD1 (5 bases). Germline CDR1 reads SGHNT; CDR2 reads YYREEE (reference sequence). Trimming removed 4 bases at V and 6 bases at J, with 13 bases between. The CDR3 sequence is 13 residues long. The CDR3 protein is CASSPPGGNGYTF. DNA for the CDR3: TGTGCCAGCAGCCCCCCGGGGGGTAATGGCTACACCTTC.

In regard to this clone: Other DNA sequences in the same sample also yield this CDR3. The chain joins TRBV20-1 to TRBJ2-3; D is perhaps TRBD1 or TRBD2 (6 bases each). V shed 6 bases and J shed 4 bases, with 8 bases lying between them. This CDR3 region has 11 residues. CDR1 is DFQATT, CDR2 SNEGSKA, per germline (reference sequence). CDR3: CSAGGADTQYF. Written as DNA, the CDR3 is TGCAGTGCGGGGGGCGCAGATACGCAGTATTTT.

This clone was picked up one time. V and J are TRBV2 and TRBJ2-7, with TRBD1 identical over 9 bases. The CDR3 spans 14 residues. Losses at the gene ends were 6 bases for V and 0 bases for J; bases not matched to a gene: 3. CDR1 SNHLY and CDR2 FYNNEI come from the germline V gene. CDR3 in DNA: TGTGCCAGCAGCGACAGGGGGTACTCCTACGAGCAGTACTTC. It yields the protein CASSDRGYSYEQYF.

This chain links TRBV27 with TRBJ2-7; TRBD1 agrees at 7 bases. This CDR3 comprises 14 residues. In germline, CDR1 is MNHEY, CDR2 SMNVEV (reference sequence). The V and J ends lost 6 bases and 8 bases, in that order; junction bases with no gene match: 13. The CDR3, as DNA: TGTGCCAGCAGCCTACTCCTAGGGACAGTAAAGCAGTACTTC. It codes for CASSLLLGTVKQYF.

CDR3 residues: CASSGPGQGSRTYEQYF. The DNA of the CDR3 is TGTGCCAGCAGCGGGCCGGGACAGGGTTCAAGAACCTACGAGCAGTACTTC. The chain employs TRBV5-4 and TRBJ2-7, with TRBD1 matching 9 bases. The CDR3 extends over 17 amino acids. The ends lost 4 bases at V and 2 bases at J; junction bases unmatched: 13. CDR1 is SGHNT, CDR2 YYREEE, per germline (reference sequence).

The V call is TRBV5-1, the J call TRBJ2-6; D remains ambiguous. V was pared by 4 bases and J by 0 bases, with 17 bases between. This CDR3 contains 18 residues. Germline V gene data show CDR1 as SGHRS and CDR2 as YFSETQ. For the CDR3, the DNA is TGCGCCAGCAGCCGCGTACAAGGCTCCGCCTCTGGGGCCAACGTCCTGACTTTC. This gives the protein CASSRVQGSASGANVLTF.